This entry concerns a single TCR beta chain. The TCRbeta library was prepared with unique molecular identifiers. TCRdb passed the PCR reads through MiXCR, listing each CDR3 protein once. Of some 400,000 distinct CDR3 sequences in the sample, 20% were seen once. This CDR3 comprises 16 residues. Trimming shortened V by 6 bases and J by 4 bases, and 19 bases separated the two germline ends. This record belongs to a study of T-cell reconstitution after alpha-beta-depleted transplantation in children. Sequenced material: PBMCs from the stem cell graft donor, taken from the stem cell graft. The sequence derives from a human donor who donated a stem cell graft to a child with acute myeloid leukemia. The gene calls are TRBV12-3 or TRBV12-4 and TRBJ2-1; D gene ambiguous. The CDR3 region is CASSTLVAVLYNEQFF. CDR3 coding DNA: TGTGCCAGCAGCACCCTGGTCGCGGTACTATACAATGAGCAGTTCTTC.